The clone carrying this T cell receptor (beta chain) was seen a handful of times. Its specificity is not known. These data belong to a study of response to subunit inactivated influenza vaccine. General study points: The authors offered the suggestion that each seasonal influenza vaccination recruits few new T cells.

TCRdb recomputed calls from the RT-PCR reads with MiXCR, one row per CDR3 protein. This table has hundreds of thousands of distinct CDR3 sequences, approximately 12% appearing once. The germline V gene has CDR1 SGHVS and CDR2 FQNEAQ. The CDR3 totals 12 residues. The V and J ends lost 1 base and 6 bases respectively, with 7 bases between them. The source was PBMCs from blood, collected about 40 days after vaccination. This chain connects TRBV7-8 to TRBJ2-7; no clear D. This clonotype was obtained from a man in his forties or fifties who received an inactivated influenza vaccine. The CDR3 protein is CASSLDGREQYF. CDR3 coding DNA: TGTGCCAGCAGCTTAGACGGGCGCGAGCAGTACTTC. The full variable domain, rest sourced from reference TRBV7-8 and TRBJ2-7, is GAGVSQSPRYKVAKRGQDVALRCDPISGHVSLFWYQQALGQGPEFLTYFQNEAQLDKSGLPSDRFFAERPEGSVSTLKIQRTQQEDSAVYLCASSLDGREQYFGPGTRLTVT.